A single sample gave rise to the 2 T cell receptor beta chains below, sequenced in a study of CD8 T cells in ankylosing spondylitis. TCRdb independently ran MiXCR on the 5' RACE reads; one entry per CDR3 protein. The sample holds about 35,000 distinct CDR3 sequences, 2.5% to 3.5% seen once. Sequencing used blood, either unsorted or a sorted T cell fraction (not recorded which). These receptors came from a male donor with ankylosing spondylitis or in good health (not recorded which).

This clonotype appeared many times. The genes are TRBV9 and TRBJ2-3; 13 nucleotides line up with TRBD2. The CDR3 is 17 residues long. J was trimmed by 1 base and V by 3 bases; bases with no gene match: 5. Looked up from germline, CDR1 is SGDLS and CDR2 is YYNGEE. In DNA form, the CDR3 reads TGTGCCAGCAGCGAACTAGCGGGGGGGCCGGGCACAGATACGCAGTATTTT. As protein: CASSELAGGPGTDTQYF.

The chain carries TRBV9 and TRBJ2-1; 9 nucleotides match TRBD2. This CDR3 region has 16 residues. The V gene end was trimmed by 0 bases and the J gene end by 5 bases; junction bases not matched to a gene: 6. Germline CDR1 is SGDLS and CDR2 is YYNGEE. The CDR3: CASSVGIAGGDNEQFF. CDR3 nucleotides: TGTGCCAGCAGCGTAGGAATTGCGGGAGGGGACAATGAGCAGTTCTTC.